One sample yielded the 2 T cell receptor beta chains listed below, sequenced in a study of radiotherapy plus CTLA-4 blockade in lung cancer. Here immunoSEQ multiplex PCR was the method, and the copy in TCRdb shows in-frame clones only, minus some. The table has tens of thousands of clones, 70% to 80% seen once. The source material was peripheral blood, sampled from a patient treated with radiotherapy plus ipilimumab. The receptor source for this set is a human donor with non-small cell lung cancer who had a complete response to radiotherapy plus ipilimumab.

The chain is built from TRBV7-2 and TRBJ1-4; D perhaps matches TRBD1 (5 bases). V was shortened by 1 base and J by 3 bases, with 12 bases between the two germline ends. The CDR3 has 16 amino acids. Germline lookup yields CDR1 SGHTA and CDR2 FQGNSA. CDR3 protein: CASSLVPGRANEKLFF. CDR3 DNA sequence: TGTGCCAGCAGCTTAGTCCCAGGGCGCGCTAATGAAAAACTGTTTTTT.

This chain joins TRBV10-3 and TRBJ1-2; possible D gene TRBD1, 5 bases. V was shortened by 6 bases and J by 7 bases, with 15 bases between the two germline ends. Germline V gene sequence: CDR1 ENHRY, CDR2 SYGVKD. The CDR3 length is 13 residues. CDR3 DNA sequence: TGTGCCATCAGAGAAGGGGTTTTCTTTGGCTACACCTTC. This translates into CAIREGVFFGYTF.